This T cell receptor beta chain derives from a study of CD8+CD57+ T cells in acquired aplastic anemia. Study context: DNA recovered from sorted CD4+ and CD8+ cells had a mean of about 3.5 ug. Healthy CD8+ samples averaged about 11.0 million reads.

This clonotype was detected a few times. The CDR3 consists of 12 residues. The V end was cut by 2 bases, the J end by 8 bases, with 12 bases between. The germline V gene encodes CDR1 GTSNPN and CDR2 SVGIG (reference sequence). The template for TCR beta VDJ and CDR3 sequence profiling was genomic DNA. One entry per CDR3 protein results from TCRdb running MiXCR on the reads. The sample lists about 180,000 distinct CDR3 sequences, approximately 49% occurring once. Sequenced sample: sorted CD4+, CD8+, or CD8+CD57+ T cells (not recorded which) from PBMCs. The TCR sequence derives from a human donor in good health. The chain has TRBV30 and TRBJ1-2; D unclear. CDR3 nucleotide sequence: TGTGCCTGGAGTACCGGACGTGGGGGCTACACCTTC. Amino acids: CAWSTGRGGYTF.